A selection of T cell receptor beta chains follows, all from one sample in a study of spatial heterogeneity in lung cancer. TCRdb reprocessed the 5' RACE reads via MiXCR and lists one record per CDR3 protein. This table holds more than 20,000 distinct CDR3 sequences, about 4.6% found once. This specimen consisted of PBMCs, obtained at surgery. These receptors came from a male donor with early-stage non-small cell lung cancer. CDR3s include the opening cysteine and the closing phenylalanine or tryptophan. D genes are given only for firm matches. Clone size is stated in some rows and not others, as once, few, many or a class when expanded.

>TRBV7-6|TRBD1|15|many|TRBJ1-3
CASSLAGGTGNTIYF
TGTGCCAGCAGCTTGGCAGGGGGAACTGGAAACACCATATATTTT
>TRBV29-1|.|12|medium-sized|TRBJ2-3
CSGKMSTDTQYF
TGCAGCGGAAAGATGAGCACAGATACGCAGTATTTT
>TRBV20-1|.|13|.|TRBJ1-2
CSARVEVSYGYTF
TGCAGTGCTAGAGTAGAGGTTTCCTATGGCTACACCTTC
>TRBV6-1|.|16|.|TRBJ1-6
CASTLDSSSYNSPLHF
TGTGCCAGCACGTTGGACAGCAGCTCCTATAATTCACCCCTCCACTTT
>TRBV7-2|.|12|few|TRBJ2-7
CASSSTRYEQYF
TGTGCCAGCAGCTCTACACGCTACGAGCAGTACTTC
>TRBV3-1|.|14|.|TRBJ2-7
CASSQSYGGYEQYF
TGTGCCAGCAGCCAATCCTATGGAGGGTACGAGCAGTACTTC
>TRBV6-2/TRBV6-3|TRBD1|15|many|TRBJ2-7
CASSPPMTGMYEQYF
TGTGCCAGCAGCCCCCCGATGACAGGGATGTACGAGCAGTACTTC
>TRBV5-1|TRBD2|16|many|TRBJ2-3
CASSLAASGSTDTQYF
TGCGCCAGCAGCTTGGCGGCTAGCGGGAGCACAGATACGCAGTATTTT
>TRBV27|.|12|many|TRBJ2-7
CASSQNRREQYF
TGTGCCAGCAGCCAAAATCGCCGGGAGCAGTACTTC
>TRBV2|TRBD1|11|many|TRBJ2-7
CASTPGGEQYF
TGTGCCAGCACCCCAGGGGGCGAGCAGTACTTC
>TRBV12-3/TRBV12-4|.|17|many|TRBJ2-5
CASTPGWSRRGLETQYF
TGTGCCAGCACCCCCGGGTGGAGTAGGCGGGGCCTCGAGACCCAGTACTTC
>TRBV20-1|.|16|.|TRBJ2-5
CSAREGAATRQETQYF
TGCAGTGCTAGAGAAGGCGCGGCTACCCGCCAAGAGACCCAGTACTTC
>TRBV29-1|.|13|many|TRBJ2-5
CSVEVGREETQYF
TGCAGCGTTGAAGTTGGGAGAGAGGAGACCCAGTACTTC
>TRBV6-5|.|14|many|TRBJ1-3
CASRETGSGNTIYF
TGTGCCAGCAGAGAGACAGGTTCTGGAAACACCATATATTTT
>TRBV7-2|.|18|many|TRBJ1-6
CASSLGGSNDLGVLPLHF
TGTGCCAGCAGCTTAGGGGGGTCGAACGACCTAGGAGTTTTACCCCTCCACTTT
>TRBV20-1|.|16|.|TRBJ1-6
CSARPIEMPYNSPLHF
TGCAGTGCTAGACCGATAGAAATGCCTTATAATTCACCCCTCCACTTT
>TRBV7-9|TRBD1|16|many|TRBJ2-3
CASSLVGQGSTDTQYF
TGTGCCAGCAGCTTAGTAGGACAGGGAAGCACAGATACGCAGTATTTT
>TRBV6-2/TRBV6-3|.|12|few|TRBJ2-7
CASSAGIGEQYF
TGTGCCAGCAGCGCCGGGATAGGCGAGCAGTACTTC
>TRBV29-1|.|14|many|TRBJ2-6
CSAGGFSGANVLTF
TGCAGCGCTGGGGGCTTCTCTGGGGCCAACGTCCTGACTTTC
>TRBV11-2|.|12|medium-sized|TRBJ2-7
CASSLDSYEQYF
TGTGCCAGCAGCTTAGATTCCTACGAGCAGTACTTC
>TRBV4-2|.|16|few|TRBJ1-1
CASSQEVGGMNTEAFF
TGTGCCAGCAGCCAAGAAGTCGGGGGCATGAACACTGAAGCTTTCTTT
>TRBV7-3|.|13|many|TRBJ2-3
CASSRTSTDTQYF
TGTGCCAGCAGTCGGACCAGCACAGATACGCAGTATTTT
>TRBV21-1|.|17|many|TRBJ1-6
CASSKGQPHELGSPLHF
TGTGCCAGCAGCAAAGGGCAGCCCCATGAATTGGGTTCACCCCTCCACTTT
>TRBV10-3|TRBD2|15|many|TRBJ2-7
CAIRWGGGDSYEQYF
TGTGCCATCAGGTGGGGCGGGGGTGACTCCTACGAGCAGTACTTC
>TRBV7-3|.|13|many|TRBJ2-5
CASSRGPEETQYF
TGTGCCAGCAGCAGGGGCCCGGAAGAGACCCAGTACTTC
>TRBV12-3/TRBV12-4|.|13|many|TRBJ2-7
CASSLTATYEQYF
TGTGCCAGCAGTTTGACAGCCACCTACGAGCAGTACTTC
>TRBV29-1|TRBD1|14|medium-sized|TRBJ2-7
CSVEGRDSTYEQYF
TGCAGCGTTGAGGGCCGGGACAGCACCTACGAGCAGTACTTC
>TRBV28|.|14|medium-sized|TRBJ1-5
CASSSENSNQPQHF
TGTGCCAGCAGTTCCGAAAATAGCAATCAGCCCCAGCATTTT
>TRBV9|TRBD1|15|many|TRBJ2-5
CASSATGGLRETQYF
TGTGCCAGCAGCGCGACAGGGGGCCTAAGAGAGACCCAGTACTTC
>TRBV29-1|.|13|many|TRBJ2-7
CSVEGRGGFEQYF
TGCAGCGTTGAGGGTAGAGGAGGCTTCGAGCAGTACTTC
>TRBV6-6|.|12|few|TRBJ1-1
CASLILGEKAFF
TGTGCCAGCCTGATCTTGGGGGAAAAAGCTTTCTTT
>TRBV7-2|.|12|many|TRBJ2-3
CASSPFTDTQYF
TGTGCCAGCAGCCCCTTCACAGATACGCAGTATTTT
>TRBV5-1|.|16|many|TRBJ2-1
CASSLGAMASYNEQFF
TGCGCCAGCAGCTTGGGAGCCATGGCGTCCTACAATGAGCAGTTCTTC